The TCR beta chain described here comes from a study of shared clonotypes between healthy human individuals. Naive CD8 cells comprised CD45RO-negative, CCR7-positively selected cells, excluding terminally differentiated effector memory CD45RA+ cells. This table comes from immunoSEQ multiplex PCR, and its TCRdb copy is limited to in-frame clones, with some not included. Of about 2.1 million clones detected, 93% appear once; the ten largest clones hold more than 1.5%. What was sequenced was naive CD8+ T cells from PBMCs. This TCR was recovered from a man between 18 and 35 years old in good health. Some clones in this sample may be carry-over from other donors' samples.

The CDR3 sequence is CASSSPAGGFPGTDTQYF. DNA for the CDR3: TGCGCCAGCAGCTCGCCAGCGGGAGGGTTTCCGGGCACAGATACGCAGTATTTT. The chain couples TRBV5-1 to TRBJ2-3; 10 positions match TRBD2. In germline, CDR1 is SGHRS, CDR2 YFSETQ. This CDR3 is 18 amino acids long. V lost 3 bases and J lost 1; bases outside the gene matches: 11. The variable domain in full, with the rest retrieved from reference TRBV5-1 and TRBJ2-3, is KAGVTQTPRYLIKTRGQQVTLSCSPISGHRSVSWYQQTPGQGLQFLFEYFSETQRNKGNFPGRFSGRQFSNSRSEMNVSTLELGDSALYLCASSSPAGGFPGTDTQYFGPGTRLTVL.